This T cell receptor beta chain was sequenced in a study of beta chain features in type 1 diabetes. Notes on the study in general: A potential PCR bias toward shorter templates would be equal in patient and control samples.

Germline trimming cut 1 base from V and 3 bases from J; bases unmatched to any gene: 3. The CDR3 has 15 residues. Germline CDR1 is SGHTA and CDR2 is FQGNSA. In its sample, this clone was seen a few times. No antigen is known for it. What was sequenced were expressed TCRB transcripts, since all of the isolated RNA had been reverse transcribed. Clones were read by immunoSEQ multiplex PCR, and TCRdb kept only the in-frame ones, dropping some. The sample carries about 130,000 clones, around 8.7% recorded once. Averaging around 110 mL, one heparinised blood draw was given by each donor. This clonotype was sampled from a man younger than 30 in good health. The chain combines TRBV7-2 with TRBJ2-5, with 9 bases that match TRBD2. The sequenced sample was central memory CD4+ T cells from blood. The CDR3 region is CASSLVLAGKETQYF. CDR3 sequence (DNA): TGTGCCAGCAGCTTAGTGCTAGCGGGGAAAGAGACCCAGTACTTC.